The 6 T cell receptor beta chains below come from one sample, sequenced in a study of cytomegalovirus exposure and HLA in healthy donors. 13 Jbeta primers and 60 Vbeta primers were used for the PCR. The data were produced by immunoSEQ multiplex PCR, yet TCRdb's version contains in-frame clones alone and is incomplete. The table records 120,000 to 150,000 clones, roughly 77% of them present only once. The sequencing input was PBMCs. These receptors originate from a man aged 30 to 39 in good health and CMV-seronegative.

The V and J genes are TRBV6-6 and TRBJ1-2; weak D call: TRBD1 (5 bases). Germline V lookup: CDR1 MNHNY, CDR2 SVGAGI (reference sequence). With 5 bases removed from V and 5 bases from J, the gap between germline ends came to 18 bases. This CDR3 has 15 amino acids. As DNA, the CDR3 is TGTGCCAGCAGTGCACCAGGGACGGGACTGTATGGCTACACCTTC. It encodes CASSAPGTGLYGYTF.

This clone has a handful of counts. V and J are TRBV28 and TRBJ1-1, with 9 bases aligning to TRBD1. V was clipped by 6 bases and J by 5 bases; unmatched bases: 10. The germline gives CDR1 MDHEN, CDR2 SYDVKM. The CDR3 is 15 amino acids. In nucleotides, the CDR3 is TGTGCCAGCAGCCCGCCGGACAGGGGATCGACTGAAGCTTTCTTT. This gives the protein CASSPPDRGSTEAFF.

This clone was counted between two and nine times. The V gene is TRBV6-5, the J gene TRBJ2-7, with 8 bases matching TRBD1. Germline V CDR1 and CDR2: MNHEY, SVGAGI. CDR3 length: 15 amino acids. Trimming removed 6 bases from V and 4 bases from J; junction bases left unmatched: 11. CDR3 amino acids: CASRPGTGGIYEQYF. CDR3 nucleotides: TGTGCCAGCAGACCGGGGACAGGAGGGATTTACGAGCAGTACTTC.

This clone was detected only once. The rearrangement joins TRBV5-1 to TRBJ1-1, with 7 bases that match TRBD1. The V gene end was trimmed by 6 bases and the J gene end by 3 bases; junction bases not matched to a gene: 14. Germline V gene sequence: CDR1 SGHRS, CDR2 YFSETQ. The CDR3 covers 16 residues. In DNA, the CDR3 is TGCGCCAGCAAATTGACAGGGTCGATCGTGGACACTGAAGCTTTCTTT. This sequence encodes CASKLTGSIVDTEAFF.

A few counts support this clone. The V gene is TRBV7-8, the J gene TRBJ1-2, with D perhaps TRBD1 (5 bases). Germline CDR1 and CDR2: SGHVS and FQNEAQ. Trimming stripped 2 bases from V and 3 bases from J, with 16 bases between. There are 16 residues in the CDR3. CDR3 coding DNA: TGTGCCAGCAGCTTATGGGCGGCACAGGTGCACTATGGCTACACCTTC. This translates into CASSLWAAQVHYGYTF.

J is TRBJ2-3 and V is TRBV7-2, with 7 positions matching TRBD2. The trim removed 5 bases at V and 2 bases at J, leaving 10 bases unmatched. This CDR3 has 16 residues. Germline values: CDR1 SGHTA, CDR2 FQGNSA. CDR3 protein: CASSLRLGGSTDTQYF. The CDR3 DNA reads as TGTGCCAGCAGCCTGCGATTGGGGGGGTCCACAGATACGCAGTATTTT.